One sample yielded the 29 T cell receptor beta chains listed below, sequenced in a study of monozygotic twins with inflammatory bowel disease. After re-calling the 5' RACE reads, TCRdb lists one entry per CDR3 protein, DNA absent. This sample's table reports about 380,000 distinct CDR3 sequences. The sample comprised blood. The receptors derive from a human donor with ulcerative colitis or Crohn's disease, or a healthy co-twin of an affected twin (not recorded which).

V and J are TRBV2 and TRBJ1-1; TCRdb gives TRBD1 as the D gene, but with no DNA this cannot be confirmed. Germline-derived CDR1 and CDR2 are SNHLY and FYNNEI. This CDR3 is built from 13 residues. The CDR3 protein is CASRPGHNTEAFF.

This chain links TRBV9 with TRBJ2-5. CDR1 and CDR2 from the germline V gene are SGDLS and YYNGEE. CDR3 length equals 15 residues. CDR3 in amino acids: CASSVGVQIRETQYF.

The CDR3 sequence is CASSWAVRGSGANVLTF. J is TRBJ2-6 and V is TRBV6-5. This CDR3 has 17 residues. Per germline, CDR1 MNHEY and CDR2 SVGAGI.

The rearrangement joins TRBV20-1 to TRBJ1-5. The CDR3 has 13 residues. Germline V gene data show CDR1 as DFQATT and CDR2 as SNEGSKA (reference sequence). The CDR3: CSAISVSNQPQHF.

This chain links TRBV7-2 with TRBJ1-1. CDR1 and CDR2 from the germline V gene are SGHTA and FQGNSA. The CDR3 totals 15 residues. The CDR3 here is CASRLRGSLHTEAFF. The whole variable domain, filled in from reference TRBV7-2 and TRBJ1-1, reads GAGVSQSPSNKVTEKGKDVELRCDPISGHTALYWYRQSLGQGLEFLIYFQGNSAPDKSGLPSDRFSAERTGGSVSTLTIQRTQQEDSAVYLCASRLRGSLHTEAFFGQGTRLTVV.

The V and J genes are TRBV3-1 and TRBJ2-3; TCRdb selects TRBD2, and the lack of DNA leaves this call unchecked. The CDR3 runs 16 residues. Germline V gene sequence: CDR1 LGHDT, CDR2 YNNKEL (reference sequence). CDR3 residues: CASSAGGQGYVGTQYF.

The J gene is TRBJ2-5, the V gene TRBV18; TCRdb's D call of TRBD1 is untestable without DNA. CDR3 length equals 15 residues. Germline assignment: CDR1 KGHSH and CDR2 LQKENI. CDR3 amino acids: CASSPQTVGQETQYF.

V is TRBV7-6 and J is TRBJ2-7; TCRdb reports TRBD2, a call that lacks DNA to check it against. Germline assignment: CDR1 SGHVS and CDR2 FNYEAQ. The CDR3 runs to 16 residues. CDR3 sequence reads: CASSFGPGVIEGEQYF.

This CDR3 reads CASSLGSLGYTF. The chain carries TRBV11-2 and TRBJ1-2; TCRdb indicates TRBD1, and absent DNA this call remains unverified. The CDR3 runs to 12 residues. Germline values: CDR1 SGHAT, CDR2 FQNNGV.

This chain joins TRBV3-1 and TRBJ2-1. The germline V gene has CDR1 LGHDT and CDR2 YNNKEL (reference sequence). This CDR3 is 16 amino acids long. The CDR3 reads CASSLFGIWEYNEQFF.

The CDR3 sequence is CASSLEFGTSGRNEQFF. This rearrangement joins TRBV7-3 to TRBJ2-1; TCRdb reports TRBD2, a call that lacks DNA to check it against. This CDR3 has 17 amino acids. The germline CDR1 and CDR2 sequences are SGHTA and FQGTGA.

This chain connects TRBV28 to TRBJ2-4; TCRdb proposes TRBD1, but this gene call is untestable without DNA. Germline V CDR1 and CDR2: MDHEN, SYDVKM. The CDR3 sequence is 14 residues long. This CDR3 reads CASSLGQAKNMQYF.

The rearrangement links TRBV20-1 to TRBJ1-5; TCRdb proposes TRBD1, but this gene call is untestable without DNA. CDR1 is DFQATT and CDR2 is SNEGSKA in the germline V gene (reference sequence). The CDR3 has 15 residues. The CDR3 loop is CSAKDRGRFNQPQHF.

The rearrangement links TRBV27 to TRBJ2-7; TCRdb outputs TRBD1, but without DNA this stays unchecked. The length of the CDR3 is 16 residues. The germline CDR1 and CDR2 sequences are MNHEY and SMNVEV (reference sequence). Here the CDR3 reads CASSLGGLTRSYEQYF.

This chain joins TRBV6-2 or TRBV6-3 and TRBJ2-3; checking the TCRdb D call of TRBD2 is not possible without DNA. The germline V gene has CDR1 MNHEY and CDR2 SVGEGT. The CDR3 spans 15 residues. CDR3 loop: CASSPSPTGVDTQYF.

CDR3 residues: CASSSTGPRIYNEQFF. The chain employs TRBV7-2 and TRBJ2-1; absent DNA, TCRdb's TRBD2 call cannot be checked. Germline V CDR1 and CDR2: SGHTA, FQGNSA. This CDR3 has 16 residues.

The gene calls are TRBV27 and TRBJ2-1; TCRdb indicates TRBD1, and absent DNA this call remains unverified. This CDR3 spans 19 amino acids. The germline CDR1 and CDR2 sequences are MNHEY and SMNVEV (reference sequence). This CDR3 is CASSLWAETGRGSYNEQFF.

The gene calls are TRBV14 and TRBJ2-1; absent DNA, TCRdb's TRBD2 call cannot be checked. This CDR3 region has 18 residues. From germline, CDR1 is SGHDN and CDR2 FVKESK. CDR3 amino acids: CASSQFPSGDLSYNEQFF.

This chain's CDR3 is CASSFGRGGTYGYTF. This chain uses TRBV7-2 with TRBJ1-2. The V gene's germline CDR1 is SGHTA and CDR2 FQGNSA. This CDR3 contains 15 residues.

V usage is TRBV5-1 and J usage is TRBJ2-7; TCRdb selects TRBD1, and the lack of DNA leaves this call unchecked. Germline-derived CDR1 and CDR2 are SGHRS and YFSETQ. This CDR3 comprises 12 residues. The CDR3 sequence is CASSSQGDEQYF.

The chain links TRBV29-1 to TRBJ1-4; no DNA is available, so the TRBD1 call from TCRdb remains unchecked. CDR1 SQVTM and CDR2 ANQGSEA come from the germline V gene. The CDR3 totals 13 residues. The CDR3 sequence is CSVDYSDSEKLFF.

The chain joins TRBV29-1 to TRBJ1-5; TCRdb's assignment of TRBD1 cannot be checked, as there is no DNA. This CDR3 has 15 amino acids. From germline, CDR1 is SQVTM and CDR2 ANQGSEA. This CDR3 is CSVVFTGTSNQPQHF.

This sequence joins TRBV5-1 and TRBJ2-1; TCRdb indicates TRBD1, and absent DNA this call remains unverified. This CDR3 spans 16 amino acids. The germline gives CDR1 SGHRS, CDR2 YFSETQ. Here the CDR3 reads CASSHMAGTEYNEQFF.

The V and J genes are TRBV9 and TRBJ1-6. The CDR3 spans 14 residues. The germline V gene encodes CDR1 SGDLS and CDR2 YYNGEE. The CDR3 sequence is CASSTQDSNSPLHF. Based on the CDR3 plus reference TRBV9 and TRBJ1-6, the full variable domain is DSGVTQTPKHLITATGQRVTLRCSPRSGDLSVYWYQQSLDQGLQFLIQYYNGEERAKGNILERFSAQQFPDLHSELNLSSLELGDSALYFCASSTQDSNSPLHFGNGTRLTVT.

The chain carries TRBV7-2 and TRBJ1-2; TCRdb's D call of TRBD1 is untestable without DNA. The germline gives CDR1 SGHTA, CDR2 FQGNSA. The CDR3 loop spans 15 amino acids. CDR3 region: CASSLGRNRDYGYTF.

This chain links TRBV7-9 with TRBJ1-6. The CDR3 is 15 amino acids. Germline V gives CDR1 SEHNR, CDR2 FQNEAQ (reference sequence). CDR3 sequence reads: CASSSPEGGGSPLHF.

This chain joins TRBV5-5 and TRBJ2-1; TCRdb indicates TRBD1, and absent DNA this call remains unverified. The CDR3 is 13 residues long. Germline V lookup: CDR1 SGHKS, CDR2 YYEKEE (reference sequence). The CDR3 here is CASSFPRRDKQFF.

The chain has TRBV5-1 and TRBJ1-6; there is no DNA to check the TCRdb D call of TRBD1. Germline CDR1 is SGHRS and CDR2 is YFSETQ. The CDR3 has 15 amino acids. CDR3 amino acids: CASSGGQNKNSPLHF.

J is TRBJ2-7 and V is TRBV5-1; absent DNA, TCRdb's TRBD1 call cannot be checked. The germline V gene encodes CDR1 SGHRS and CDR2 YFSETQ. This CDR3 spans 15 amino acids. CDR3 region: CASSNTGSGSRLQYF.